The clone carrying this T cell receptor (beta chain) showed up just a few times. Its antigen is not identified. Germline V gene lookup returns CDR1 MNHEY and CDR2 SVGAGI. The length of the CDR3 is 14 residues. V gave up 5 bases and J gave up 3 bases, with 10 bases separating them. Samples came from axillary lymph nodes draining the breast cancer. This sample was taken from a study of breast tumors, draining lymph nodes, adjacent tissues. Study-level points and caveats: Luminal-like breast cancer showed significantly greater tumor-nontumor repertoire similarity than basal-like breast cancer did. Compared with lymph nodes, tumors were less diverse; compared with nontumor tissue, more.

TCRdb analysed the multiplex PCR reads with MiXCR anew, one entry per CDR3 protein. The repertoire holds about 200,000 distinct CDR3 sequences, with approximately 33% as singletons. The chain uses TRBV6-5 and TRBJ1-4; D not certain. Sequencing used axillary lymph node tissue. The TCR was taken from a female donor with breast cancer. Some clones in this sample may be carry-over from other donors' samples. CDR3 bases: TGTGCCAGCAGTCACCTGGGATCTAATGAAAAACTGTTTTTT. Its translation: CASSHLGSNEKLFF.